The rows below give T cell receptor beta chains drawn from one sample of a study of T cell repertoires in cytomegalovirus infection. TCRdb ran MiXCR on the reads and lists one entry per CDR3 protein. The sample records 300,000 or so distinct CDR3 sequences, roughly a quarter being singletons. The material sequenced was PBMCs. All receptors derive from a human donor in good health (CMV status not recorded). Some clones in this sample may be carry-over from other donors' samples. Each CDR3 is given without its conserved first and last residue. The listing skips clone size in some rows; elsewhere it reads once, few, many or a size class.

ASSPRGGTDYGYT	-	TRBV7-2
ASSSRGVQPQH	many	TRBV28
ASSLAIGYT	-	TRBV28
ASSLGQGPDTQY	many	TRBV7-2
ASSHLGAGAADTQY	-	TRBV28
ASSPLGQGSYNEQF	few	TRBV7-3
ASSQEQGAGANVLT	many	TRBV4-2
ATSRDLLSYNSPLH	once	TRBV15
SVDRPVPYGYT	-	TRBV29-1
ASSPPGSAGTDTQY	-	TRBV28
ASSLQGGNYEQY	medium-sized	TRBV27
ASSLSPGGYVEQY	many	TRBV7-2
ASSFAGIRSDEQF	few	TRBV27
SAPGTAEETQY	few	TRBV20-1
ASGSPGSLY	-	TRBV28
ATSNSYWKGGEGYT	-	TRBV15
ASSFGGSQRQPQH	-	TRBV28
ATGRGETQY	-	TRBV6-1
ASSLAGQSPLRQQETQY	many	TRBV7-2
ASRGTGESQPQH	-	TRBV6-6
SASMTATGELF	-	TRBV20-1
ASSLRGQSETQY	many	TRBV7-2
ASSRQKNEKLF	few	TRBV12-3/TRBV12-4
ASSLRKQGLDEQF	-	TRBV5-5
ASSDDRYSPLH	-	TRBV7-9
ASSLANEQF	many	TRBV7-6
ASSLPGEGTQY	-	TRBV6-1
ASSLTLDRAHQPQH	-	TRBV28
ASSLAGGEKLF	many	TRBV7-2